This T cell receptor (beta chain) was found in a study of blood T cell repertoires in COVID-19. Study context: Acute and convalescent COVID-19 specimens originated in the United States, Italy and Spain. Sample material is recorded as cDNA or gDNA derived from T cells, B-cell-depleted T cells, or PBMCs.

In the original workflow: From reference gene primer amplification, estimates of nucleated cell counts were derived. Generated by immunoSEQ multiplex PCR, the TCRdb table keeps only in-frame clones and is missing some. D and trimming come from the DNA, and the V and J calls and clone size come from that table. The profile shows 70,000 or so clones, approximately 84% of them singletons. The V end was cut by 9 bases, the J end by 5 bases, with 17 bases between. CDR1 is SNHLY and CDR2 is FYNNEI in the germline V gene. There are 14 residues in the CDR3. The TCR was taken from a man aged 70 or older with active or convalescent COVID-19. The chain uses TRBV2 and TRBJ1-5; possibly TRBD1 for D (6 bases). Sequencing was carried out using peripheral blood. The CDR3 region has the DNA TGTGCCAGTAGGCGCGGGGGGCTGGATCAGCCCCAGCATTTT. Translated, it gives CASRRGGLDQPQHF.